This T cell receptor beta chain was retrieved from a study of human T cells and chemical hapten exposure. In the study overall: TCR yields differed between samples (mainly from small differences in pooled library volume). Study-level points and caveats: Counts of expanded TCRs at PT1 were positively correlated with patch test score.

Individual cDNA molecules (in the library) carried attached unique molecular identifiers. TCRdb reprocessed the RACE reads with MiXCR, giving one entry per CDR3 protein. The sample records about 42,000 distinct CDR3 sequences, around 10% being singletons. V was clipped by 3 bases and J by 1 base, with 14 bases between them. The length of the CDR3 is 15 residues. Germline assignment: CDR1 DFQATT and CDR2 SNEGSKA (reference sequence). This clonotype was recorded many times. What it binds is unknown. The time point: patch test 2, 6 weeks after DPC sensitization. Sample treatment: therapeutic diphenylcyclopropenone sensitization with weekly scalp DPC.

The specimen was whole blood, collected in connection with sensitization to the hapten diphenylcyclopropenone (DPC). This rearrangement joins TRBV20-1 to TRBJ2-3, with D uncertain. The TCR comes from a woman aged 40 to 49 with alopecia areata. Some clones in this sample may be carry-over from other donors' samples. The CDR3 DNA is TGCAGTGCTAGTGAGGCTAGATTGGGCACAGATACGCAGTATTTT. Translation: CSASEARLGTDTQYF.